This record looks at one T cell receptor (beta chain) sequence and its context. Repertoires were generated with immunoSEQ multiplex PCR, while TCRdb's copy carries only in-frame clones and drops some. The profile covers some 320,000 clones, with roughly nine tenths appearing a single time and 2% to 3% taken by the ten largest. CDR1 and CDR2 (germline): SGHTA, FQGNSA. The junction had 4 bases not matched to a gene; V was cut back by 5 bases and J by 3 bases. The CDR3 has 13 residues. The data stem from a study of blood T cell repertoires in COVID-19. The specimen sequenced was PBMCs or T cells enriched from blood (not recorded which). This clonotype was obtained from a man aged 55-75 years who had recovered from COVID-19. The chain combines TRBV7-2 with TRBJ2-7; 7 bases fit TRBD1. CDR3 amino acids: CASSVYRGYEQYF. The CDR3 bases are TGTGCCAGCAGCGTATACAGGGGCTACGAGCAGTACTTC.